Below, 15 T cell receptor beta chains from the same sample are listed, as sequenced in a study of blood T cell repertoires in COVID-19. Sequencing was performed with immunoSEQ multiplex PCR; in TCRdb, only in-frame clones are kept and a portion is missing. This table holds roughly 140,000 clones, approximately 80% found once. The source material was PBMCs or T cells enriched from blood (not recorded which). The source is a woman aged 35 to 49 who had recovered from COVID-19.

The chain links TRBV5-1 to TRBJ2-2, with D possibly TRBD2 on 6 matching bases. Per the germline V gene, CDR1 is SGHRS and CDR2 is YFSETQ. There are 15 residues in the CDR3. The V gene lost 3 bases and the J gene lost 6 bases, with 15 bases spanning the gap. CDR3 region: CASSSQEGNAGELFF. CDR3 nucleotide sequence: TGCGCCAGCAGCTCCCAGGAGGGAAACGCCGGGGAGCTGTTTTTT.

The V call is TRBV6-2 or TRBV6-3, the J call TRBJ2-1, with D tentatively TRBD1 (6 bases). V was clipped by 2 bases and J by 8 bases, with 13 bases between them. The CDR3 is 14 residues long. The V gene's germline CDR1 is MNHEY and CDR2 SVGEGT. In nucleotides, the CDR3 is TGTGCCAGCAGTTACGGACAGCGAGGAGATGAGCAGTTCTTC. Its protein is CASSYGQRGDEQFF.

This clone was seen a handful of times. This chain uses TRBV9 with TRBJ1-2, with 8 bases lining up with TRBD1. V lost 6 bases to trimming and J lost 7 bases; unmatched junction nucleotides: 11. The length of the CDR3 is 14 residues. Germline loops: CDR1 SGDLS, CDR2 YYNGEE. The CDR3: CASTTDFTGGGYTF. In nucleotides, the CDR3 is TGTGCCAGCACCACGGACTTTACAGGGGGTGGCTACACCTTC.

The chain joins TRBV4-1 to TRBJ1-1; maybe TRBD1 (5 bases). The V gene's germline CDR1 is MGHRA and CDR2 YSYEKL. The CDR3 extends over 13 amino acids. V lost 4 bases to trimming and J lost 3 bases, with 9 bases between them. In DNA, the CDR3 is TGCGCCAGCAGCCCGGCAGGGTACACTGAAGCTTTCTTT. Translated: CASSPAGYTEAFF.

The CDR3 DNA sequence: TGTGCCAGCAGCTTAGATGGCGGGGCATATAATTCACCCCTCCACTTT. This encodes CASSLDGGAYNSPLHF. This rearrangement joins TRBV7-9 to TRBJ1-6; TRBD1 might be the D (5 bases). The germline CDR1 and CDR2 sequences are SEHNR and FQNEAQ (reference sequence). This CDR3 region has 16 residues. Trimming took off 1 base at V and 4 bases at J, with 11 bases between the two ends.

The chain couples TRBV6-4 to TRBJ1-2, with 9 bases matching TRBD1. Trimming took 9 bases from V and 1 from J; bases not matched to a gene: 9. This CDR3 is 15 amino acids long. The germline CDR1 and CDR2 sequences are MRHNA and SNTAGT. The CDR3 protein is CARPGQGGFNYGYTF. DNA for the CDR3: TGTGCCAGACCGGGACAGGGTGGATTTAACTATGGCTACACCTTC.

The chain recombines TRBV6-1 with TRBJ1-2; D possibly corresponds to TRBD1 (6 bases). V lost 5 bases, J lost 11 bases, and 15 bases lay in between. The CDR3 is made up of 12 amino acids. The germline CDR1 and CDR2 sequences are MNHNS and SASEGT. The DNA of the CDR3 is TGTGCCAGCAGTCGCTGGACAGAAGGTTACACCTTC. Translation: CASSRWTEGYTF.

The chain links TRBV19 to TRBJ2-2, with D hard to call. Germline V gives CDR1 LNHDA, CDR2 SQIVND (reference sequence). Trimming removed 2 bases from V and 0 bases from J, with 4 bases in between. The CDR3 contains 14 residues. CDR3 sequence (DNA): TGTGCCAGTAGTATACCAGCGAACACCGGGGAGCTGTTTTTT. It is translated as CASSIPANTGELFF.

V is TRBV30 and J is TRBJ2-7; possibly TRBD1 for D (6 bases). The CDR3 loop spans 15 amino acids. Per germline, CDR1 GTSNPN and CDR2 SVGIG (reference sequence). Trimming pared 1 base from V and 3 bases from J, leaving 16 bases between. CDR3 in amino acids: CAWSDDRSGSYEQYF. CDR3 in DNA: TGTGCCTGGAGTGACGACAGGTCCGGCAGCTACGAGCAGTACTTC.

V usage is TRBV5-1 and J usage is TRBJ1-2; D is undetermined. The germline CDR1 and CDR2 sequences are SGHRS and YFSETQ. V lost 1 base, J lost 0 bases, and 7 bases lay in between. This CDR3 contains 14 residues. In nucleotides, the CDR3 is TGCGCCAGCAGCTTGTCTCGGGCTAACTATGGCTACACCTTC. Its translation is CASSLSRANYGYTF.

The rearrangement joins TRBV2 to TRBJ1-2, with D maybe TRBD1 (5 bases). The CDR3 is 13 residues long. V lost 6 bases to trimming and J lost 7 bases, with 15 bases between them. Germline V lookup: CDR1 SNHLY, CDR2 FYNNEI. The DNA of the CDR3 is TGTGCCAGCAGCCTCGGACATCAACGTGGCTACACCTTC. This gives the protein CASSLGHQRGYTF.

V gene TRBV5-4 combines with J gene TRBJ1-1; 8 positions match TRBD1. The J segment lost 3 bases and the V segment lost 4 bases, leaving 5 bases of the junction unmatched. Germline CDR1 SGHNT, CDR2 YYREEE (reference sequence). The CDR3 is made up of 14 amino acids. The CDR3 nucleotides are TGTGCCAGCAGCCCTGGACAGGGCTACACTGAAGCTTTCTTT. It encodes CASSPGQGYTEAFF.

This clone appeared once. CDR3 loop: CASSYGGSGNTIYF. CDR3 DNA: TGTGCCAGCAGTTACGGAGGATCTGGAAACACCATATATTTT. The chain couples TRBV6-2 or TRBV6-3 to TRBJ1-3; no clear D gene. This CDR3 contains 14 residues. V lost 2 bases and J 1 base, leaving 6 bases between the germline ends. Germline loops: CDR1 MNHEY, CDR2 SVGEGT.

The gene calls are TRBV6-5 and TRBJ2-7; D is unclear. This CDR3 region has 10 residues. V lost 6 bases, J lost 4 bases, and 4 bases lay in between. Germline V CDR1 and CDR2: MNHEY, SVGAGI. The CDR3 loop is CASSQYEQYF. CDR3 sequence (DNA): TGTGCCAGCAGCCAGTACGAGCAGTACTTC.

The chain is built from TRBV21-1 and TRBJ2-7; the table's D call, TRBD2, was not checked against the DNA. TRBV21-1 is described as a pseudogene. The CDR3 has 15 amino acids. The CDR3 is CASSKEWGRPYEQYF. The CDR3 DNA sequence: TGTGCCAGCAGCAAAGAGTGGGGGAGGCCCTACGAGCAGTACTTC.